The rows below give T cell receptor beta chains drawn from one sample of a study of response to subunit inactivated influenza vaccine. Via MiXCR, TCRdb re-called the RT-PCR reads, giving one row per CDR3 protein. This sample yields hundreds of thousands of distinct CDR3 sequences, of which 12% are seen a single time; roughly 10% belongs to the top ten. The sequencing used PBMCs from blood, collected on the day of vaccination. The receptor source for this set is a middle-aged man who received an inactivated influenza vaccine. Both conserved end residues are part of each CDR3. A D gene is named only where the DNA matches it firmly. The size entry is marked missing in some rows and otherwise reads once, few, many or a size class.

abundance	d_gene	v_gene	j_gene	CDR3nt	CDR3aa
few	.	TRBV27	TRBJ2-2	TGTGCCAGCAGTTTTAAGGGGTATGGTAGCCGGGAGCTGTTTTTT	CASSFKGYGSRELFF
few	TRBD1	TRBV10-3	TRBJ2-7	TGTGCCATCAGTGGGGACAGGGTTCCCTACGAGCAGTACTTC	CAISGDRVPYEQYF
.	.	TRBV4-2	TRBJ2-1	TGTGCCAGCAGCCAAGATCATCTGGGGCCCTTCAGGCAGTTCTTC	CASSQDHLGPFRQFF
.	TRBD2	TRBV4-3	TRBJ2-1	TGCGCCAGCAGCCAAGAAGTTCAGCGGGGGGGCGGTAACAATGAGCAGTTCTTC	CASSQEVQRGGGNNEQFF
few	.	TRBV24-1	TRBJ2-1	TGTGCCACCAGTGACCCCTCAGCGGCCCCCTACAATGAGCAGTTCTTC	CATSDPSAAPYNEQFF
.	TRBD2	TRBV5-4	TRBJ2-3	TGTGCCAGCAGCACGGCTGGCGGGGGGAAAAATACAGATACGCAGTATTTT	CASSTAGGGKNTDTQYF
many	.	TRBV5-6	TRBJ1-4	TGTGCCAGCAGCTGGCGGGAGGTCGGCGGTGAAAAACTGTTTTTT	CASSWREVGGEKLFF
few	TRBD2	TRBV11-2	TRBJ2-7	TGTGCCAGCAGCCATACTAGATTCCTACTAGCGGGCTCTTCCTACGAGCAGTACTTC	CASSHTRFLLAGSSYEQYF
.	.	TRBV6-1	TRBJ1-1	TGTGCCAGCAGGGGCAGGGGCCGGGGGGACACTGAAGCTTTCTTT	CASRGRGRGDTEAFF
.	.	TRBV12-3/TRBV12-4	TRBJ2-4	TGTGCCAGCAGTTTCGGGGTGTTAGACATTCAGTACTTC	CASSFGVLDIQYF
few	TRBD1	TRBV7-9	TRBJ1-1	TGTGCCAGCAGCTTAGCTTCGGGACAGGCCGAAGCTTTCTTT	CASSLASGQAEAFF
.	TRBD2	TRBV18	TRBJ2-3	TGTGCCAGCTCACCACTGACCGGGACTAGCGGGAGACGGGGAGATACGCAGTATTTT	CASSPLTGTSGRRGDTQYF
.	.	TRBV20-1	TRBJ2-7	TGCAGTGCTAGTTACATTTGGCGGGACCGCGGAACCTACGAGCAGTACTTC	CSASYIWRDRGTYEQYF
.	.	TRBV10-3	TRBJ1-2	TGTGCCATCAGTGAGTCTATGTACTATGGCTACACCTTC	CAISESMYYGYTF
.	TRBD1	TRBV4-3	TRBJ1-4	TGCGCCAGCAGCGCGGTAGGACAGGGTAGTGAAAAACTGTTTTTT	CASSAVGQGSEKLFF
few	.	TRBV7-9	TRBJ2-5	TGTGCCAGCAGCTTAGCGCACGGTGGGACCCAGTACTTC	CASSLAHGGTQYF
many	.	TRBV12-3/TRBV12-4	TRBJ2-3	TGTGCCAGCAGTTTTGGCGGTGCTAGCACAGATACGCAGTATTTT	CASSFGGASTDTQYF
many	.	TRBV27	TRBJ2-1	TGTGCCAGCGGGTATCGAGGCGGTGAGCAGTTCTTC	CASGYRGGEQFF
.	.	TRBV5-5	TRBJ1-2	TGTGCCAGCAGCTTTTTCCCTAAACAGGGCGAGGACTATGGCTACACCTTC	CASSFFPKQGEDYGYTF
many	TRBD2	TRBV20-1	TRBJ2-3	TGCAGTGCTACCAGGACTAGCGGGGACACAGATACGCAGTATTTT	CSATRTSGDTDTQYF
many	.	TRBV12-3/TRBV12-4	TRBJ1-6	TGTGCCAGCAGCTTGGGACTGTCACCCCTCCACTTT	CASSLGLSPLHF
many	.	TRBV5-1	TRBJ2-7	TGCGCCAGCAGCTTGGCCTCGAGAAGTCCCCCGTACTTC	CASSLASRSPPYF
few	TRBD2	TRBV20-1	TRBJ2-5	TGCAGTGCTAGCCCTCTGGGAGCGGGAGGGCCGATGGGAGAGACCCAGTACTTC	CSASPLGAGGPMGETQYF
few	.	TRBV12-3/TRBV12-4	TRBJ1-5	TGTGCCAGCAGTTTAAGGGTTGGCAGCAATCAGCCCCAGCATTTT	CASSLRVGSNQPQHF
few	.	TRBV5-1	TRBJ2-2	TGCGCCAGCAGCTTGTCAGGGACATCCTCCGGGGAGCTGTTTTTT	CASSLSGTSSGELFF
many	TRBD1	TRBV6-1	TRBJ1-6	TGTGCCAGCAGTCAAGGACAGGATAATTCACCCCTCCACTTT	CASSQGQDNSPLHF
few	.	TRBV6-1	TRBJ1-6	TGTGCCAGCAGTATATCATTTGGGGGCGGAGCACCCCTCCACTTT	CASSISFGGGAPLHF
.	.	TRBV12-3/TRBV12-4	TRBJ2-5	TGTGCCAGCAGCTCGGGCCTTCCGGAGACCCAGTACTTC	CASSSGLPETQYF
few	TRBD2	TRBV30	TRBJ2-3	TGTGCCTGGAGAAGCGGGACTTCAGATACGCAGTATTTT	CAWRSGTSDTQYF
.	.	TRBV7-9	TRBJ1-6	TGTGCCAGCAGCTTATTGGGACCCCATAATTCACCCCTCCACTTT	CASSLLGPHNSPLHF
many	.	TRBV3-1	TRBJ2-1	TGTGCCAGCAGCCGCCAGCTAGCACGGACCCACGATGAGCAGTTCTTC	CASSRQLARTHDEQFF